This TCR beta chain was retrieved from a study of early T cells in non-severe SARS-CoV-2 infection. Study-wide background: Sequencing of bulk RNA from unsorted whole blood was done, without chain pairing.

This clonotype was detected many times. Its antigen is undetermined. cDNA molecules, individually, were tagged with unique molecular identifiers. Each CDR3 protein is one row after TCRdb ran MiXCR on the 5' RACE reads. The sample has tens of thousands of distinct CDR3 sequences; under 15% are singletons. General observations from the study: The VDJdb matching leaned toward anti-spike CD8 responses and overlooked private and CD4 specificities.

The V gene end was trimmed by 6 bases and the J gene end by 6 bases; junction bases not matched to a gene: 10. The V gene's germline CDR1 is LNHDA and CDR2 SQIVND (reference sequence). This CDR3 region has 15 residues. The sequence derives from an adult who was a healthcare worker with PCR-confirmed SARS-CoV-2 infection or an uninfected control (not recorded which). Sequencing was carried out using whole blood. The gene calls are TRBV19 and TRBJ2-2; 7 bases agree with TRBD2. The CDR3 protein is CASRVQHGGAGELFF. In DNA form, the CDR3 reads TGTGCCAGTAGAGTCCAGCATGGGGGGGCCGGGGAGCTGTTTTTT.